This TCR beta chain derives from a study of beta chain features in type 1 diabetes. Findings and limits, study-wide: Whether HLA type influences TCRB rearrangement remained unresolved here. Since sequencing was performed on cDNA, cells with high TCR expression could be over-represented.

Using CD45RO/CCR7/CD25/CD127/CD95/CD27, CD4+ naive, central memory, regulatory and stem cell-like memory cells were sorted. Of note for this clone: The antigen is undetermined.

The CDR3 has 14 residues. CDR1 and CDR2 from the germline V gene are SNHLY and FYNNEI. With 6 bases removed from V and 5 bases from J, the gap between germline ends came to 16 bases. The investigators reverse transcribed all of the isolated RNA, so they sequenced expressed TCRB transcripts. The assay was immunoSEQ multiplex PCR, and TCRdb's table has in-frame clones only and misses some. The table lists about 140,000 clones, roughly 10% of them singletons. Sequencing input: central memory CD4+ T cells from blood. The chain has TRBV2 and TRBJ1-1; D gene unclear. The receptor was isolated from a middle-aged woman in good health. The CDR3 reads CASRSRGGTTEAFF. CDR3 nucleotides: TGTGCCAGCAGGAGCCGGGGAGGAACAACTGAAGCTTTCTTT.